The 16 T cell receptor beta chains in this list originate from one sample, sequenced in a study of CXCR3-negative and CXCR3-positive naive CD8 T cells. Regarding the study as a whole: Naive cells with CXCR3 showed TRB CDR3s that were more hydrophobic than those in CXCR3-negative naive cells.

Antigen specificity for these receptors is unknown. The method, 5' RACE with UMI labels, was used to prepare the TRB cDNA libraries. One entry per CDR3 protein, without DNA, is what TCRdb gives after re-calling the 5' RACE reads. The sample has 50,000 to 70,000 distinct CDR3 sequences. The specimen was naive CXCR3+ CD8+ T cells from blood. Subset in this sample: CD45RO-CCR7+CD27+CD95- naive CD8+ T cells expressing CXCR3 (TNR3+). Receptors were obtained from a human donor in good health. Some clones in this sample may be carry-over from other donors' samples.

V gene TRBV2 combines with J gene TRBJ2-7; TCRdb indicates TRBD1, and absent DNA this call remains unverified. CDR3 size: 13 residues. Per germline, CDR1 SNHLY and CDR2 FYNNEI. The CDR3 is CASRNQGAYEQYF. The whole variable domain, filled in from reference TRBV2 and TRBJ2-7, reads EPEVTQTPSHQVTQMGQEVILRCVPISNHLYFYWYRQILGQKVEFLVSFYNNEISEKSEIFDDQFSVERPDGSNFTLKIRSTKLEDSAMYFCASRNQGAYEQYFGPGTRLTVT.

The V call is TRBV29-1, the J call TRBJ1-1; the TRBD1 assignment by TCRdb is unverifiable without DNA. The CDR3 totals 14 residues. Germline loops: CDR1 SQVTM, CDR2 ANQGSEA. The CDR3 protein is CSVAGGDPGTEAFF.

The chain carries TRBV5-1 and TRBJ2-3; the D call of TRBD1 rests on TCRdb alone, since no DNA is present to check it. The CDR3 is made up of 17 amino acids. Germline CDR1 SGHRS, CDR2 YFSETQ. CDR3 sequence reads: CASSPDSVAGGPGAQYF.

The V gene is TRBV10-3, the J gene TRBJ2-2; the TRBD2 assignment by TCRdb is unverifiable without DNA. This CDR3 has 17 residues. CDR1 and CDR2 from the germline V gene are ENHRY and SYGVKD. The CDR3 region is CAISEPESGGNTGELFF.

This sequence joins TRBV11-2 and TRBJ2-1. Germline V gene data show CDR1 as SGHAT and CDR2 as FQNNGV. This CDR3 has 16 residues. CDR3 loop: CASSLGAWDYYNEQFF.

This chain links TRBV28 with TRBJ2-2; TCRdb's D call, TRBD2, is unchecked because there is no DNA. Germline CDR1 and CDR2: MDHEN and SYDVKM. The CDR3 is 16 residues long. CDR3 loop: CASSLRLAGFTGELFF.

The chain uses TRBV28 and TRBJ2-1; with no DNA, the TCRdb D assignment of TRBD1 cannot be verified. The V gene's germline CDR1 is MDHEN and CDR2 SYDVKM. CDR3 length: 19 amino acids. The CDR3: CASSLNVRAGTALLWEQFF.

This chain uses TRBV2 with TRBJ2-7. The CDR3 sequence is 13 residues long. CDR1 and CDR2 (germline): SNHLY, FYNNEI. The CDR3 loop reads CASSLNLSYEQYF.

The V and J genes are TRBV5-1 and TRBJ2-3; TCRdb's D gene call, TRBD1, goes unchecked for lack of DNA. CDR1 is SGHRS, CDR2 YFSETQ, per germline. The CDR3 consists of 15 residues. The CDR3 spells CASSETGGRTDTQYF.

V is TRBV14 and J is TRBJ2-7; lacking DNA, the TRBD1 call made by TCRdb goes unchecked. This CDR3 has 16 amino acids. Germline-derived CDR1 and CDR2 are SGHDN and FVKESK. CDR3 loop: CASSQITGTGFYEQYF. Full variable domain (outside the CDR3, taken from reference TRBV14 and TRBJ2-7): EAGVTQFPSHSVIEKGQTVTLRCDPISGHDNLYWYRRVMGKEIKFLLHFVKESKQDESGMPNNRFLAERTGGTYSTLKVQPAELEDSGVYFCASSQITGTGFYEQYFGPGTRLTVT.

This chain links TRBV11-2 with TRBJ1-3. The CDR3 extends over 15 amino acids. Germline V gene lookup returns CDR1 SGHAT and CDR2 FQNNGV. The CDR3 here is CASSLDAGGGNTIYF.

The chain combines TRBV27 with TRBJ1-1. The CDR3 totals 14 residues. Per germline, CDR1 MNHEY and CDR2 SMNVEV (reference sequence). The CDR3 here is CASSFETPNTEAFF.

V gene TRBV29-1 combines with J gene TRBJ1-2. Germline V gene data show CDR1 as SQVTM and CDR2 as ANQGSEA. CDR3 length: 11 amino acids. CDR3 loop: CSATGTRGYTF. The full variable domain, completed using reference TRBV29-1 and TRBJ1-2, is SAVISQKPSRDICQRGTSLTIQCQVDSQVTMMFWYRQQPGQSLTLIATANQGSEATYESGFVIDKFPISRPNLTFSTLTVSNMSPEDSSIYLCSATGTRGYTFGSGTRLTVV.

The chain has TRBV28 and TRBJ2-6. This CDR3 spans 15 amino acids. Germline CDR1 and CDR2: MDHEN and SYDVKM. The CDR3 here is CASSFGVSGANVLTF.

The V and J genes are TRBV5-6 and TRBJ2-3; the D call of TRBD1 rests on TCRdb alone, since no DNA is present to check it. Per the germline V gene, CDR1 is SGHDT and CDR2 is YYEEEE. The CDR3 has 16 residues. The CDR3 loop reads CASSFLGTVFTDTQYF.

The rearrangement uses TRBV4-3 and TRBJ1-2. This CDR3 has 14 residues. CDR1 is LGHNA and CDR2 is YSLEER in the germline V gene. CDR3 in amino acids: CASSQDNDPIGYTF.